The 17 T cell receptor beta chains given below trace back to one sample, sequenced in a study of identifying expanded T cells in peripheral blood. The assay was immunoSEQ multiplex PCR, and TCRdb's table has in-frame clones only and misses some. The table includes 75,000 to 90,000 clones, 70% to 90% detected once. What was sequenced was blood. The source is a person between 18 and 69 years old in good health.

The CDR3 DNA reads as TGTGCCAGCCGGTTAGAGCGGAATAGCAATCAGCCCCAGCATTTT. It is translated as CASRLERNSNQPQHF. The chain combines TRBV6-5 with TRBJ1-5; D uncertain. CDR3 length: 15 amino acids. CDR1 and CDR2 (germline): MNHEY, SVGAGI. The V and J ends lost 8 bases and 0 bases respectively, with 14 bases between them.

Here the CDR3 DNA reads TGTGCCAGCAGCCCGGAAACAGGGTTTACTGAAGCTTTCTTT. It is translated as CASSPETGFTEAFF. The chain links TRBV11-3 to TRBJ1-1; possibly TRBD1 for D (6 bases). Looked up from germline, CDR1 is SGHNT and CDR2 is YENEEA. Trimming cost V 5 bases and J 5 bases, with 15 bases left between them. The CDR3 has 14 residues.

The J gene is TRBJ1-2, the V gene TRBV4-2; TRBD1 matches 9 bases. The V segment lost 0 bases and the J segment 8 bases; nucleotides outside the gene matches: 10. Germline V lookup: CDR1 LGHNA, CDR2 YNFKEQ. This CDR3 comprises 16 residues. The CDR3, as DNA: TGTGCCAGCAGCCAAGAAGTAACAGGGGGCGCGGGGGGCTACACCTTC. Protein sequence: CASSQEVTGGAGGYTF.

V and J are TRBV5-5 and TRBJ1-6, with no clear D. CDR1 SGHKS and CDR2 YYEKEE come from the germline V gene (reference sequence). The CDR3 is 15 amino acids. Trimming removed 4 bases from V and 10 bases from J, with 18 bases in between. The CDR3 spells CASSTGDWAMSPLHF. The CDR3 DNA reads TGTGCCAGCAGCACGGGCGACTGGGCAATGTCACCCCTCCACTTT.

The V gene is TRBV15, the J gene TRBJ1-5, with TRBD1 as a possible D gene (6 bases). V was clipped by 1 base and J by 0 bases, with 13 bases between them. CDR3 length: 17 amino acids. In germline, CDR1 is LNHNV, CDR2 YYDKDF (reference sequence). CDR3 protein: CATSRATGPYSNQPQHF. In DNA form, the CDR3 reads TGTGCCACCAGCAGAGCAACAGGGCCCTATAGCAATCAGCCCCAGCATTTT.

The chain employs TRBV4-3 and TRBJ2-7; D gene unclear. The length of the CDR3 is 14 residues. Germline CDR1 reads LGHNA; CDR2 reads YSLEER. The V end lost 1 base, the J end lost 0 bases, and 7 bases lay between the germline ends. In DNA, the CDR3 is TGCGCCAGCAGCCAAGTCGAAAGCTCCTACGAGCAGTACTTC. This encodes CASSQVESSYEQYF.

V usage is TRBV11-2 and J usage is TRBJ1-1; D might be TRBD1 (6 bases). The germline V gene has CDR1 SGHAT and CDR2 FQNNGV. V was pared by 2 bases and J by 4 bases, with 17 bases between. The CDR3 is 16 residues long. The CDR3 loop is CASSLKRGAPTTEAFF. In DNA, the CDR3 is TGTGCCAGCAGCTTAAAGCGGGGGGCTCCCACCACTGAAGCTTTCTTT.

J is TRBJ1-1 and V is TRBV29-1; 7 bases map to TRBD1. J lost 7 bases, V lost 4 bases, and 9 bases had no gene match. Germline V gene sequence: CDR1 SQVTM, CDR2 ANQGSEA. The CDR3 is 13 amino acids. The CDR3 sequence: CSVVLTGLSEAFF. CDR3 sequence (DNA): TGCAGCGTTGTCCTGACAGGGCTTAGTGAAGCTTTCTTT.

This clone was counted once. The CDR3 loop reads CASSLYASPGAYGYTF. For the CDR3, the DNA is TGTGCCAGCAGTTTATATGCGTCGCCAGGGGCCTATGGCTACACCTTC. The rearrangement links TRBV28 to TRBJ1-2; the D gene is possibly TRBD1 (6 bases). Germline CDR1 reads MDHEN; CDR2 reads SYDVKM. The CDR3 runs 16 residues. The V end lost 1 base, the J end lost 4 bases, and 16 bases lay between the germline ends.

A single count supports this clone. The junction differs from germline at one of its ends, possibly a read error. The chain employs TRBV11-2 and TRBJ2-7; 11 bases align to TRBD2. Germline values: CDR1 SGHAT, CDR2 FQNNGV. The CDR3 is 13 residues long. CDR3 region: CAGSGTSGYEQYF. The CDR3 DNA follows: TGTGCCGGCAGCGGGACTAGCGGTTACGAGCAGTACTTC.

As to this clone: At the DNA level, this CDR3 is encoded by other sequences in the same sample as well. The chain links TRBV6-5 to TRBJ1-2; D is perhaps TRBD1 (6 bases). Per germline, CDR1 MNHEY and CDR2 SVGAGI. With 5 bases removed from V and 5 bases from J, the gap between germline ends came to 9 bases. This CDR3 contains 12 residues. The CDR3 DNA follows: TGTGCCAGCAGTCCACAGGGATATGGCTACACCTTC. Translating gives CASSPQGYGYTF.

The rearrangement uses TRBV19 and TRBJ1-1; tentative D call: TRBD1 (6 bases). Germline lookup yields CDR1 LNHDA and CDR2 SQIVND (reference sequence). V lost 7 bases, J lost 3 bases, and 21 bases lay in between. The CDR3 is made up of 16 amino acids. The CDR3 loop is CASNEQGQPGDTEAFF. DNA for the CDR3: TGTGCCAGTAACGAACAGGGCCAGCCGGGGGACACTGAAGCTTTCTTT.

The V and J genes are TRBV19 and TRBJ1-2; 7 bases are shared with TRBD1. The CDR3 loop spans 16 amino acids. With 8 bases clipped from V and 7 bases from J, the junction kept 19 bases outside the gene matches. Per germline, CDR1 LNHDA and CDR2 SQIVND (reference sequence). CDR3 protein: CASHPGGGYLMGGYTF. The CDR3 DNA follows: TGTGCCAGTCACCCAGGGGGTGGCTATCTTATGGGTGGCTACACCTTC.

The chain recombines TRBV7-9 with TRBJ2-1, with 10 bases lining up with TRBD1. The J segment lost 6 bases and the V segment lost 2 bases, leaving 1 base of the junction unmatched. CDR1 and CDR2 (germline): SEHNR, FQNEAQ (reference sequence). CDR3 length: 14 amino acids. The CDR3 loop reads CASSLWTGGNEQFF. The CDR3 nucleotides read TGTGCCAGCAGCTTATGGACAGGGGGCAATGAGCAGTTCTTC.

This chain uses TRBV29-1 with TRBJ1-1; TRBD1 matches 11 bases. Germline V CDR1 and CDR2: SQVTM, ANQGSEA. V shed 6 bases and J 0 bases; nucleotides not matched to a gene: 24. The CDR3 consists of 21 residues. This CDR3 is CSVSGQGAVRSPRGMNTEAFF. CDR3 DNA sequence: TGCAGCGTCTCCGGACAGGGGGCTGTTCGGTCACCGAGGGGGATGAACACTGAAGCTTTCTTT.

This clone has only a few counts. The CDR3 sequence is CASSGTASEQFF. CDR3 in DNA: TGTGCCAGTAGTGGGACCGCCAGTGAGCAGTTCTTC. The rearrangement joins TRBV19 to TRBJ2-1, with D perhaps assigned TRBD1 or TRBD2 (5 bases each). The germline V gene encodes CDR1 LNHDA and CDR2 SQIVND (reference sequence). This CDR3 region has 12 residues. Trimming removed 5 bases at V and 9 bases at J, with 11 bases between.

The rearrangement joins TRBV7-8 to TRBJ1-5; 8 bases are shared with TRBD1. There are 15 residues in the CDR3. The J segment lost 4 bases and the V segment lost 5 bases, leaving 7 bases of the junction unmatched. CDR1 SGHVS and CDR2 FQNEAQ come from the germline V gene. CDR3: CASSQNTGGNQPQHF. For the CDR3, the DNA is TGTGCCAGCAGCCAGAATACAGGGGGGAATCAGCCCCAGCATTTT.